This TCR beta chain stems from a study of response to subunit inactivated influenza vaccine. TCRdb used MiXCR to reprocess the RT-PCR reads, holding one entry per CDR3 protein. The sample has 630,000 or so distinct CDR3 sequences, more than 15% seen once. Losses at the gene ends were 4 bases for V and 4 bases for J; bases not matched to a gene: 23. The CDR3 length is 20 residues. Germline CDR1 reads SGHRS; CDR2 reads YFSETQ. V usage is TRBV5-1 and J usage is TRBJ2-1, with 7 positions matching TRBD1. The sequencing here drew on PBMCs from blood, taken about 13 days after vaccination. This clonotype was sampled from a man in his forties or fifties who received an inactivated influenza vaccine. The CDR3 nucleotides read TGCGCCAGCAGCCCCTCGAAGGGGGCTGGGGTACGGCGCTCGTACAATGAGCAGTTCTTC. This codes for CASSPSKGAGVRRSYNEQFF. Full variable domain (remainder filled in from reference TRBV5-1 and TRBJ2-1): KAGVTQTPRYLIKTRGQQVTLSCSPISGHRSVSWYQQTPGQGLQFLFEYFSETQRNKGNFPGRFSGRQFSNSRSEMNVSTLELGDSALYLCASSPSKGAGVRRSYNEQFFGPGTRLTVL.